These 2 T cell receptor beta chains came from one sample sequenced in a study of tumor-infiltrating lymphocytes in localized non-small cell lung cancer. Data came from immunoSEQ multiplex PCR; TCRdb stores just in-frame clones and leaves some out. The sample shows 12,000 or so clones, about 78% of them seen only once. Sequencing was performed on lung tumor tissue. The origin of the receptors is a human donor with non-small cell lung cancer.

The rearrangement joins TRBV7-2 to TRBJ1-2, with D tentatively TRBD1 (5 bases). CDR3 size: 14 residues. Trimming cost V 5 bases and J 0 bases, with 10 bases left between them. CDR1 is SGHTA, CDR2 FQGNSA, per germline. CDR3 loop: CASSVDISNYGYTF. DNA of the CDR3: TGTGCCAGCAGCGTGGACATCTCTAACTATGGCTACACCTTC.

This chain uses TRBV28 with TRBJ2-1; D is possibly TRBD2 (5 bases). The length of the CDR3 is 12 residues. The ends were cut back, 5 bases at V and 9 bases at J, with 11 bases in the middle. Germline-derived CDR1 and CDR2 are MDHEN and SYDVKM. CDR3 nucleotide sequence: TGTGCCAGCAGTCACACTAGTGCTGAGCAGTTCTTC. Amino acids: CASSHTSAEQFF. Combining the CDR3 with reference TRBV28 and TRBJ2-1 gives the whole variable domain DVKVTQSSRYLVKRTGEKVFLECVQDMDHENMFWYRQDPGLGLRLIYFSYDVKMKEKGDIPEGYSVSREKKERFSLILESASTNQTSMYLCASSHTSAEQFFGPGTRLTVL.